The present T cell receptor (beta chain) was sequenced within a study of cytomegalovirus exposure and HLA in healthy donors. About this clone itself: What it recognizes is unknown.

Regarding the study as a whole: Analysis performed later found more than 15,000 TCR beta sequences associated with HLA alleles at 0.05 false discovery rate.

PCR involved 60 Vbeta and 13 Jbeta primers. Generated by immunoSEQ multiplex PCR, the TCRdb table keeps only in-frame clones and is missing some. This specimen shows about 190,000 clones; the ten leading clones hold over 0.75%. The sequenced sample consisted of PBMCs. The receptor's source is a woman in her twenties or thirties in good health and CMV-seropositive.

The CDR3 spells CASSLGVAGTDTQYF. CDR3 coding DNA: TGTGCCAGCAGCTTAGGGGTAGCGGGCACAGATACGCAGTATTTT. The chain couples TRBV11-2 to TRBJ2-3, with D possibly being TRBD2 (6 bases). The CDR3 is made up of 15 amino acids. Germline CDR1 SGHAT, CDR2 FQNNGV. Trimming stripped 1 base from V and 1 base from J, with 9 bases between. Combining the CDR3 with reference TRBV11-2 and TRBJ2-3 gives the whole variable domain EAGVAQSPRYKIIEKRQSVAFWCNPISGHATLYWYQQILGQGPKLLIQFQNNGVVDDSQLPKDRFSAERLKGVDSTLKIQPAKLEDSAVYLCASSLGVAGTDTQYFGPGTRLTVL.